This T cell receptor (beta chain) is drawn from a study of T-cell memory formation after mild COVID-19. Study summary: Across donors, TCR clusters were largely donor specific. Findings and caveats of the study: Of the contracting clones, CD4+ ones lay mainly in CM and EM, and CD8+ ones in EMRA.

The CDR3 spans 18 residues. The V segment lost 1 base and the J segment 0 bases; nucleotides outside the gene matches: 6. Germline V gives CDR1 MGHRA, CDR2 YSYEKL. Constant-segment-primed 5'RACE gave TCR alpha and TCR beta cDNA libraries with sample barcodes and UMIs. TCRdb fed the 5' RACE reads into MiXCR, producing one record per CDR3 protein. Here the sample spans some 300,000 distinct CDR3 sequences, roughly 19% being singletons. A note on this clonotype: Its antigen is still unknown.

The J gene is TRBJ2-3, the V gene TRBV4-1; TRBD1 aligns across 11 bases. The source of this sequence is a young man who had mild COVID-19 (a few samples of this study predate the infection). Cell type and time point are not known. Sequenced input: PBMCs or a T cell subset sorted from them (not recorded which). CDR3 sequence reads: CASSQGPGTGGSTDTQYF. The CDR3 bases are TGCGCCAGCAGCCAAGGGCCCGGGACAGGGGGGAGCACAGATACGCAGTATTTT.